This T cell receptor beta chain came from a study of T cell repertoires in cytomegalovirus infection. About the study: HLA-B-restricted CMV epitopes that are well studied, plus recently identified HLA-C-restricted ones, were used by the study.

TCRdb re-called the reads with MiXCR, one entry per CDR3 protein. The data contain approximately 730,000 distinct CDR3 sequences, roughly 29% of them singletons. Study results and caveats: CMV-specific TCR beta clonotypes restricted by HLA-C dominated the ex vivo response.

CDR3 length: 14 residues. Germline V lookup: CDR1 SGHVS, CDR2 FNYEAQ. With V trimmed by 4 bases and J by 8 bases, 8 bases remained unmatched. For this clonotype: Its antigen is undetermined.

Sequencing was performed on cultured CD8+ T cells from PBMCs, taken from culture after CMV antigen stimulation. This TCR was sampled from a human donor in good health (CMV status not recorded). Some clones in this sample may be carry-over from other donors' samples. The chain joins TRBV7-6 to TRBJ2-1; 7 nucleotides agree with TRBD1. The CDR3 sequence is CASSSTGQVHEQFF. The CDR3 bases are TGTGCCAGCAGCTCGACAGGGCAGGTCCATGAGCAGTTCTTC.